This entry lists 30 T cell receptor beta chains sequenced from one sample in a study of T cell responses to AZD1222 COVID-19 vaccine. Assay: immunoSEQ multiplex PCR; the TCRdb copy retains only in-frame clones and omits some. The sample includes some 30,000 clones, around nine tenths of them seen just once. Sequenced material: peripheral blood, taken on day 0 of AZD1222 vaccination. The receptors were gathered from an adult in good health.

The chain employs TRBV7-3 and TRBJ2-1; D possibly uses TRBD1 or TRBD2 (5 bases each). The germline gives CDR1 SGHTA, CDR2 FQGTGA. V dropped 5 bases and J dropped 4 bases, with 12 bases sitting between them. This CDR3 has 14 amino acids. The DNA of the CDR3 is TGTGCCAGCAGCCCGGGACGGGGTTACAATGAGCAGTTCTTC. Residues: CASSPGRGYNEQFF.

This sequence joins TRBV2 and TRBJ2-7, with 12 positions matching TRBD1. V gave up 5 bases and J gave up 5 bases; unmatched junction bases: 4. This CDR3 contains 14 residues. From germline, CDR1 is SNHLY and CDR2 FYNNEI. CDR3 loop: CASSPGQGANEQYF. CDR3 nucleotides: TGTGCCAGCAGTCCGGGACAGGGGGCCAACGAGCAGTACTTC.

This clone was observed a handful of times. The sample contains more than one DNA sequence encoding this CDR3. The chain joins TRBV20-1 to TRBJ1-3; D remains unclear. CDR1 is DFQATT and CDR2 is SNEGSKA in the germline V gene (reference sequence). V dropped 5 bases and J dropped 3 bases, with 5 bases sitting between them. The length of the CDR3 is 11 residues. The CDR3 DNA follows: TGCAGTGCTTTGAGTGGAAACACCATATATTTT. This encodes CSALSGNTIYF.

This clone was detected only once. The J gene is TRBJ1-2, the V gene TRBV7-9; D is possibly TRBD1 (5 bases). CDR3 size: 11 residues. V was pared by 10 bases and J by 7 bases, with 13 bases between. Germline CDR1 SEHNR, CDR2 FQNEAQ (reference sequence). The CDR3 loop reads CAIYGAGGYTF. DNA for the CDR3: TGTGCCATCTACGGGGCGGGTGGCTACACCTTC. The full variable domain, in which reference TRBV7-9 and TRBJ1-2 provide the parts outside the CDR3, is DTGVSQNPRHKITKRGQNVTFRCDPISEHNRLYWYRQTLGQGPEFLTYFQNEAQLEKSRLLSDRFSAERPKGSFSTLEIQRTEQGDSAMYLCAIYGAGGYTFGSGTRLTVV.

V gene TRBV30 combines with J gene TRBJ1-4; D may be TRBD1 (5 bases). Germline CDR1 and CDR2: GTSNPN and SVGIG (reference sequence). The CDR3 loop spans 15 amino acids. Trimming cost V 0 bases and J 4 bases, with 12 bases left between them. Here the CDR3 reads CAWSVRDRSNEKLFF. As DNA, the CDR3 is TGTGCCTGGAGTGTACGAGACAGAAGTAATGAAAAACTGTTTTTT.

V gene TRBV24-1 combines with J gene TRBJ2-1, with 8 nucleotides matching TRBD1. Germline loops: CDR1 KGHDR, CDR2 SFDVKD. V lost 3 bases to trimming and J lost 8 bases; unmatched junction nucleotides: 8. The CDR3 spans 15 residues. The CDR3 coding sequence is TGTGCCACCAGTGATCGTCGACAGGGGAAGGATGAGCAGTTCTTC. Its translation is CATSDRRQGKDEQFF.

This clone was seen once. V usage is TRBV7-6 and J usage is TRBJ1-5; no clear D. This CDR3 is built from 15 residues. The germline gives CDR1 SGHVS, CDR2 FNYEAQ. Trimming stripped 3 bases from V and 5 bases from J, with 14 bases between. The CDR3 region is CASSLVSRGDQPQHF. As DNA, the CDR3 is TGTGCCAGCAGCTTGGTTTCTCGCGGGGATCAGCCCCAGCATTTT.

This rearrangement joins TRBV28 to TRBJ2-3, with TRBD2 identical over 10 bases. CDR1 and CDR2 from the germline V gene are MDHEN and SYDVKM. The CDR3 sequence is 16 residues long. V lost 6 bases to trimming and J lost 5 bases; unmatched junction nucleotides: 11. CDR3 amino acids: CASSLRSGGEVDTQYF. The CDR3 coding sequence is TGTGCCAGCAGCCTTAGGAGCGGGGGGGAGGTAGATACGCAGTATTTT.

J is TRBJ1-5 and V is TRBV10-3; D is possibly TRBD1 (5 bases). Per germline, CDR1 ENHRY and CDR2 SYGVKD. This CDR3 is built from 15 residues. The ends were cut back, 3 bases at V and 2 bases at J, with 11 bases in the middle. CDR3 in amino acids: CAISEGEMGNQPQHF. As DNA, the CDR3 is TGTGCCATCAGTGAAGGGGAGATGGGCAATCAGCCCCAGCATTTT.

The V call is TRBV6-1, the J call TRBJ1-4, with D possibly matching TRBD1 (6 bases). CDR3 length equals 16 residues. Germline CDR1 reads MNHNS; CDR2 reads SASEGT. V lost 1 base to trimming and J lost 0 bases, with 9 bases between them. The CDR3 loop reads CASSEVGGATNEKLFF. The CDR3 coding sequence is TGTGCCAGCAGTGAAGTGGGGGGCGCAACTAATGAAAAACTGTTTTTT.

This clone was counted a single time. The chain has TRBV7-3 and TRBJ1-1, with D uncertain. Trimming cost V 6 bases and J 4 bases, with 12 bases left between them. Germline CDR1 reads SGHTA; CDR2 reads FQGTGA. The CDR3 consists of 13 residues. The chain's CDR3 is CASSFLSATEAFF. CDR3 coding DNA: TGTGCCAGCAGTTTCCTCTCGGCCACTGAAGCTTTCTTT. The whole variable domain, filled in from reference TRBV7-3 and TRBJ1-1, reads GAGVSQTPSNKVTEKGKYVELRCDPISGHTALYWYRQSLGQGPEFLIYFQGTGAADDSGLPNDRFFAVRPEGSVSTLKIQRTERGDSAVYLCASSFLSATEAFFGQGTRLTVV.

The chain couples TRBV5-5 to TRBJ2-7; D remains ambiguous. V dropped 0 bases and J dropped 1 base, with 5 bases sitting between them. Germline V gene lookup returns CDR1 SGHKS and CDR2 YYEKEE (reference sequence). The CDR3 has 13 residues. The CDR3: CASSLGRSYEQYF. The CDR3 DNA reads TGTGCCAGCAGCTTGGGCCGTTCCTACGAGCAGTACTTC.

The chain employs TRBV6-5 and TRBJ2-5; weak D call: TRBD1 (6 bases). CDR3 length: 13 residues. CDR1 is MNHEY, CDR2 SVGAGI, per germline. V was clipped by 7 bases and J by 3 bases, with 12 bases between them. The CDR3 coding sequence is TGTGCCAGCATCGTTCAGGGGAAAGAGACCCAGTACTTC. It translates to CASIVQGKETQYF.

The chain carries TRBV11-2 and TRBJ1-4; 8 positions agree with TRBD1. With 1 base clipped from V and 8 bases from J, the junction kept 6 bases outside the gene matches. Germline values: CDR1 SGHAT, CDR2 FQNNGV. The CDR3 extends over 15 amino acids. As DNA, the CDR3 is TGTGCCAGCAGCTTAGGAGGACAGGGTCACGAAAAACTGTTTTTT. Translated: CASSLGGQGHEKLFF.

The genes are TRBV10-3 and TRBJ1-5; 8 bases line up with TRBD1. The length of the CDR3 is 14 residues. V lost 4 bases and J lost 1; bases outside the gene matches: 0. CDR1 and CDR2 from the germline V gene are ENHRY and SYGVKD. CDR3 residues: CAISGQGSNQPQHF. The CDR3 DNA reads as TGTGCCATCAGTGGACAGGGGAGCAATCAGCCCCAGCATTTT.

CDR3 protein: CASSQLVQRGEQYF. Written as DNA, the CDR3 is TGCGCCAGCAGCCAATTGGTCCAGCGGGGCGAGCAGTACTTC. This rearrangement joins TRBV4-3 to TRBJ2-7; 7 bases agree with TRBD2. CDR3 length: 14 amino acids. The junction had 7 bases not matched to a gene; V was cut back by 2 bases and J by 6 bases. The germline gives CDR1 LGHNA, CDR2 YSLEER.

The chain is built from TRBV7-9 and TRBJ2-3, with 9 nucleotides matching TRBD2. This CDR3 has 17 residues. Germline V gene sequence: CDR1 SEHNR, CDR2 FQNEAQ (reference sequence). Unmatched junction bases numbered 11, after V lost 1 base and J lost 6 bases. Here the CDR3 reads CASSLGRLAEGWDTQYF. Here the CDR3 DNA reads TGTGCCAGCAGCTTAGGCCGACTAGCGGAGGGATGGGATACGCAGTATTTT.

The J gene is TRBJ2-5, the V gene TRBV5-4; a possible D gene is TRBD2 (6 bases). The CDR3 length is 15 residues. With 0 bases removed from V and 2 bases from J, the gap between germline ends came to 11 bases. CDR1 is SGHNT and CDR2 is YYREEE in the germline V gene (reference sequence). Here the CDR3 reads CASSLAGAGQETQYF. Here the CDR3 DNA reads TGTGCCAGCAGCTTGGCTGGGGCGGGACAAGAGACCCAGTACTTC.

The rearrangement uses TRBV19 and TRBJ1-2, with D perhaps matching TRBD1 (6 bases). Per germline, CDR1 LNHDA and CDR2 SQIVND (reference sequence). The CDR3 contains 13 residues. The ends were cut back, 6 bases at V and 7 bases at J, with 15 bases in the middle. In nucleotides, the CDR3 is TGTGCCAGTAGCGGCGGGACATATGGTGGCTACACCTTC. This encodes CASSGGTYGGYTF.

The chain couples TRBV2 to TRBJ1-6, with unresolved D. This CDR3 has 13 residues. The V gene's germline CDR1 is SNHLY and CDR2 FYNNEI. Trimming shortened V by 7 bases and J by 6 bases, and 10 bases separated the two germline ends. CDR3: CASTREVNSPLHF. The CDR3 DNA sequence: TGTGCCAGCACGAGGGAGGTTAATTCACCCCTCCACTTT.

The V and J genes are TRBV24-1 and TRBJ2-1, with D possibly being TRBD2 (6 bases). Germline V CDR1 and CDR2: KGHDR, SFDVKD. The ends were cut back, 7 bases at V and 9 bases at J, with 15 bases in the middle. This CDR3 contains 13 residues. CDR3 DNA: TGTGCCACCAGCGGACTACTCGGGGGTGAGCAGTTCTTC. Residues: CATSGLLGGEQFF.

The chain recombines TRBV30 with TRBJ1-2; D gene uncertain. The V gene lost 3 bases and the J gene lost 8 bases, with 13 bases spanning the gap. The CDR3 length is 12 residues. The germline gives CDR1 GTSNPN, CDR2 SVGIG (reference sequence). The CDR3 loop reads CAWSPGRAGYTF. The CDR3, as DNA: TGTGCCTGGAGCCCCGGTCGAGCAGGCTACACCTTC.

The V gene is TRBV9, the J gene TRBJ2-3; a possible D gene is TRBD2 (7 bases). The CDR3 covers 14 residues. V lost 4 bases and J 11 bases, leaving 20 bases between the germline ends. Germline-derived CDR1 and CDR2 are SGDLS and YYNGEE. The CDR3 DNA is TGTGCCAGCAGCCCGAGGGGGGAAGGGGAGGGGCAGTATTTT. Its translation: CASSPRGEGEGQYF.

CDR3 DNA sequence: TGTGCCAGCAGTTCCAGAGGACAGGGGCATAATGAAAAACTGTTTTTT. Translating gives CASSSRGQGHNEKLFF. The J gene is TRBJ1-4, the V gene TRBV27, with TRBD1 matching over 9 bases. Germline V gives CDR1 MNHEY, CDR2 SMNVEV (reference sequence). The length of the CDR3 is 16 residues. V trimming: 4 bases; J trimming: 4 bases; junction bases outside the gene matches: 7.

The chain has TRBV10-2 and TRBJ2-2; TRBD2 might be the D (6 bases). Trimming removed 9 bases from V and 5 bases from J, with 25 bases in between. Germline CDR1 WSHSY, CDR2 SAAADI. There are 17 residues in the CDR3. The CDR3 is CASLRGEWEAGTGELFF. CDR3 bases: TGCGCCAGTCTCAGAGGGGAGTGGGAGGCGGGAACCGGGGAGCTGTTTTTT.

The rearrangement uses TRBV19 and TRBJ1-1; 9 bases fit TRBD1. This CDR3 comprises 14 residues. Germline CDR1 reads LNHDA; CDR2 reads SQIVND (reference sequence). With V trimmed by 6 bases and J by 6 bases, 8 bases remained unmatched. The CDR3 DNA follows: TGTGCCAGTAGCGAACAGGGGGCGGGAGCTGAAGCTTTCTTT. Translation: CASSEQGAGAEAFF.

V and J are TRBV7-9 and TRBJ2-3, with 9 bases matching TRBD2. The CDR3 consists of 16 residues. With 5 bases clipped from V and 2 bases from J, the junction kept 8 bases outside the gene matches. CDR1 is SEHNR, CDR2 FQNEAQ, per germline (reference sequence). The CDR3 loop is CASSRRASGDTDTQYF. The CDR3 DNA follows: TGTGCCAGCAGCCGTAGGGCTAGCGGGGACACAGATACGCAGTATTTT.

The V call is TRBV7-3, the J call TRBJ1-1; D unresolved. The CDR3 spans 15 residues. The germline V gene encodes CDR1 SGHTA and CDR2 FQGTGA. The V gene lost 0 bases and the J gene lost 4 bases, with 12 bases spanning the gap. The chain's CDR3 is CASSLTSGGGTEAFF. The DNA for the CDR3 is TGTGCCAGCAGCTTAACGTCGGGTGGTGGCACTGAAGCTTTCTTT.

This clone was seen a few times. The chain joins TRBV7-9 to TRBJ2-1, with unresolved D. The CDR3 totals 13 residues. Trimming left V 6 bases short and J 7 bases short, with 13 bases between. CDR1 and CDR2 (germline): SEHNR, FQNEAQ (reference sequence). CDR3 residues: CASRFIGMNEQFF. Here the CDR3 DNA reads TGTGCCAGCAGATTTATAGGGATGAATGAGCAGTTCTTC.

The chain links TRBV21-1 to TRBJ2-5; the D call of TRBD2 is as the table states it, not checked on the DNA. TRBV21-1 is reported as a pseudogene. The CDR3 totals 20 residues. The DNA for the CDR3 is TGTGCCAGCAGCAAAGTGGCCGGGACTAGCGGGACATCGTACCAAGAGACCCAGTACTTC. Encoded protein: CASSKVAGTSGTSYQETQYF.